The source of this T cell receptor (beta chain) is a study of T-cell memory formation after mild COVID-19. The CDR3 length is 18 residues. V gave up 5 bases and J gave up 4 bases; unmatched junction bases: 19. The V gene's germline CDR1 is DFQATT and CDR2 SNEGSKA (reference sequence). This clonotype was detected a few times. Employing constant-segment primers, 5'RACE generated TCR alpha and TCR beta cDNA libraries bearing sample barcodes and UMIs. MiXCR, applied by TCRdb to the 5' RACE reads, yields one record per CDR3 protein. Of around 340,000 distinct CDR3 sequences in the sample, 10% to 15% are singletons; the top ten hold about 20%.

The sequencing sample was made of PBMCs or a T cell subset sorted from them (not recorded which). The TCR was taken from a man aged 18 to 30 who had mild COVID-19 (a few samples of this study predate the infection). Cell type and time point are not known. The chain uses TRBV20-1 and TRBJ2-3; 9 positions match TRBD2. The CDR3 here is CSAQRGAGSSNAADTQYF. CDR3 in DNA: TGCAGTGCTCAGCGGGGGGCCGGATCTAGCAATGCCGCAGATACGCAGTATTTT.